This note documents a single TCR beta chain sequence. The V and J ends lost 4 bases and 5 bases, in that order; junction bases with no gene match: 4. The CDR3 spans 15 residues. The V gene's germline CDR1 is MGHRA and CDR2 YSYEKL. The repertoire was sequenced with immunoSEQ multiplex PCR; TCRdb's copy has only in-frame clones and lacks some. Of 200,000 to 250,000 clones in the sample, about nine tenths are singletons; the top ten hold approximately 2.4%. This entry is derived from a study of blood T cell repertoires in COVID-19. About the study: Collection of acute and convalescent COVID-19 samples took place in the United States, Italy and Spain.

The chain uses TRBV4-1 and TRBJ2-7; 14 bases align to TRBD2. Sequenced material: peripheral blood. This clonotype originated in a man under 40 with COVID-19, enrolled during active disease. In DNA form, the CDR3 reads TGCGCCAGCAGCCGCCTGGGACTAGCGGGAGACGAGCAGTACTTC. Translated, it gives CASSRLGLAGDEQYF.